The entry below describes one T cell receptor (beta chain). This clonotype was counted only a few times. Its antigen remains unidentified. The input lacks base qualities; no much larger clone sits a single base away. The source of the sample is a study of human T cells and chemical hapten exposure (dated by TCRdb to 2020 to 2023). Broadly, across the study: For sensitization, 2% DPC in acetone was applied to an approximately 2 cm by approximately 2 cm area of upper inner arm skin. Throughout the study period of approximately 23 weeks, patients also received therapeutic DPC doses to the scalp every week. Patch testing was done on the upper back using Finn chambers containing 0.01% DPC, and results were scored after 6 days according to International Contact Dermatitis Research Group standards. Alopecia areata with under or over 50% scalp involvement, alopecia totalis and alopecia universalis were represented in the patient cohort, which was mostly female. Libraries were pooled for sequencing, and per-sample TCR yields varied mainly because of small differences in library volumes within the pool. The study tracked peripheral blood TCR repertoire changes in vivo during primary and secondary sensitization to the hapten diphenylcyclopropenone (DPC) in alopecia patients. Blood samples were taken from patients before sensitization (week 0) and then at 2, 6 and about 24 weeks after DPC sensitization. Blood for TCR sequencing was provided by twenty-nine alopecia patients at one to four time points (pre-sensitization, 2, 6 and 24 weeks). Study-wide conclusions, independent of this receptor: Patch test score was positively correlated with the number of PT1 expanded TCRs, with significance at thresholds 8, 16 and 32 but not at 4. DPC sensitization did not change how many TCRs were above 1 in 1000 frequency, and no evidence was found of alterations in global repertoire structure. Alopecia, a presumed autoimmune disease, was present in all patients, so the immune response of the patients might differ from that of healthy individuals. After repeated subsampling, changes were observed in the strength of the expansion versus patch-test correlation and in the threshold at which the correlation became significant. Expanded TCRs formed significantly more large CDR3 similarity clusters than pre-sensitization or healthy control sets, consistent with antigen-driven responses.

Libraries came from RACE. The sequencer was a NextSeq 500. During library preparation, unique molecular identifiers were attached to individual cDNA molecules so that TCRs could be counted in a quantitative, reproducible way. From each blood RNA sample, both TCR alpha and TCR beta chains were sequenced. The original pipeline was this. Samples had a median of approximately 93,000 TCRs, with a range from about 23,224 to 750,000. The Decombinator software suite was used to annotate V, J and CDR3 in the TCR reads. For the PS versus PT1 abundance plots, all samples were subsampled to the same number of TCRs (28,000). Expanded TCRs were defined as absent before sensitization and observed at least eight times at the 2-week time point. TCRdb applied fastp at Q25 and MiXCR to the public reads, then kept only in-frame beta chains. Every distinct CDR3 protein forms one entry, paired with its most common genes and DNA. The V and J calls shown here were made by TCRdb, not taken from the authors' results. The sample has 71,000 or so distinct CDR3 sequences on record, 9.8% of them singletons. 2.5% to 4% of the sample goes to the ten largest clones.

The time point label, read with the paper, signifies: patch test 1, 2 weeks after DPC sensitization. The sample's treatment or condition label, in plain terms: therapeutic diphenylcyclopropenone sensitization with weekly scalp DPC. At each patch-test visit, blood was drawn before the patch test was applied. Eligible patients were aged 18 to 70, diagnosed with alopecia, deemed suitable for DPC therapy, and excluded if pregnant. Total RNA was isolated from unfractionated whole blood collected in Tempus Blood RNA tubes. The source was whole blood, collected in connection with sensitization to the hapten diphenylcyclopropenone (DPC). The clonotype originates from a middle-aged woman with alopecia areata. Some clones in this sample may be carry-over from other donors' samples.

The CDR3: CSALLAGGLTYEQYF. The DNA sequence is TGCAGTGCTCTACTAGCGGGGGGGCTGACCTACGAGCAGTACTTC. This chain is built from TRBV20-1 and TRBJ2-7; TRBD2 lines up with 13 middle nucleotides. Trimmed from V: 5 bases; trimmed from J: 2 bases; junction bases lacking a gene match: 6. As encoded in the germline V gene (reference sequence), CDR1 is DFQATT while CDR2 is SNEGSKA. The CDR3 sequence holds 15 residues, the cysteine and phenylalanine included. Just the 45-base CDR3 DNA is kept, in frame starting at base 1.